A single sample gave rise to the 27 T cell receptor beta chains below, sequenced in a study of blood T cell repertoires in COVID-19 (dated by TCRdb to 2020 to 2022). Library construction relied on the immunoSEQ multiplex PCR assay. Not all clones reach the TCRdb copy of this immuneACCESS table, which keeps in-frame sequences only. Checked studies attribute under half of the gap to unresolved V genes and leave the rest unexplained. The sample table shows over 200,000 clones, and roughly 88% are seen once. About 4% of the sample belongs to the ten largest clones. The sample consisted of PBMCs or T cells enriched from blood (not recorded which). The receptors were gathered from a woman in her 30s who had been exposed to COVID-19.

This clone was counted once. The chain employs TRBV12-3 or TRBV12-4 and TRBJ2-5; the D is unclear. The V and J ends lost 2 bases and 5 bases respectively, with 9 bases between them. CDR3 length equals 13 residues. DNA of the CDR3: TGTGCCAGCAGTTTATTTGGCCTCGAGACCCAGTACTTC. It specifies CASSLFGLETQYF.

This chain links TRBV10-2 with TRBJ2-1, with 9 positions matching TRBD2. The CDR3 has 16 residues. With 2 bases clipped from V and 0 bases from J, the junction kept 2 bases outside the gene matches. Germline CDR1 reads WSHSY; CDR2 reads SAAADI. In DNA form, the CDR3 reads TGCGCCAGCAGTGAGGTAGCGGGAGCCTCCTACAATGAGCAGTTCTTC. It translates to CASSEVAGASYNEQFF.

The V gene is TRBV2, the J gene TRBJ1-1; 10 bases line up with TRBD1. Germline values: CDR1 SNHLY, CDR2 FYNNEI. Trimming at V came to 6 bases and at J to 5 bases, leaving 3 bases not matched to a gene. The CDR3 runs to 13 residues. CDR3 loop: CASSGTGATEAFF. The CDR3 DNA is TGTGCCAGCAGCGGGACAGGGGCGACTGAAGCTTTCTTT.

This clone was counted between two and nine times. The chain has TRBV5-1 and TRBJ2-7; 10 bases are a match to TRBD2. Germline V CDR1 and CDR2: SGHRS, YFSETQ. V shed 4 bases, J shed 0 bases, and the junction held 4 bases outside the gene matches. The CDR3 length is 15 residues. Here the CDR3 reads CASSPGTSDSYEQYF. CDR3 sequence (DNA): TGCGCCAGCAGCCCGGGGACTAGCGACTCCTACGAGCAGTACTTC.

The chain carries TRBV3-1 (or the pseudogene TRBV3-2) and TRBJ2-7, with 10 nucleotides matching TRBD2. J was trimmed by 3 bases and V by 2 bases; bases with no gene match: 10. The CDR3 contains 17 residues. The germline gives CDR1 LGHDT, CDR2 YNNKEL (reference sequence). The CDR3, as DNA: TGTGCCAGCAGCCAAACGACTAGCGGGTCGGGAGGCTACGAGCAGTACTTC. Translation: CASSQTTSGSGGYEQYF.

V is TRBV19 and J is TRBJ1-1; 8 bases line up with TRBD1. CDR1 and CDR2 (germline): LNHDA, SQIVND (reference sequence). This CDR3 has 14 amino acids. V was clipped by 6 bases and J by 4 bases; unmatched bases: 7. CDR3 DNA sequence: TGTGCCAGTAGCCAGGACAGGGTAATCACTGAAGCTTTCTTT. This gives the protein CASSQDRVITEAFF.

CDR3 in amino acids: CASSLGPLGQGFYEQYF. In DNA form, the CDR3 reads TGTGCCAGCAGCTTAGGCCCTCTGGGACAGGGATTCTACGAGCAGTACTTC. The chain joins TRBV11-2 to TRBJ2-7; 9 nucleotides align to TRBD1. This CDR3 region has 17 residues. The ends lost 1 base at V and 3 bases at J; junction bases unmatched: 10. Germline-derived CDR1 and CDR2 are SGHAT and FQNNGV.

The gene calls are TRBV28 and TRBJ1-2, with 9 positions matching TRBD1. Germline V gene data show CDR1 as MDHEN and CDR2 as SYDVKM. CDR3 size: 15 residues. With V trimmed by 5 bases and J by 4 bases, 8 bases remained unmatched. DNA of the CDR3: TGTGCCAGCAGTGTAAGGACAGGGGAGACCTATGGCTACACCTTC. Translation: CASSVRTGETYGYTF.

The CDR3, as DNA: TGCGCCAGCAGCACAAACAGGGGGCCCCCCCACGAGCAGTACTTC. Translation: CASSTNRGPPHEQYF. This chain uses TRBV5-1 with TRBJ2-7; TRBD1 agrees at 9 bases. CDR3 length: 15 residues. J gave up 5 bases and V 4 bases, and 10 bases lay outside the gene matches. The germline CDR1 and CDR2 sequences are SGHRS and YFSETQ.

This chain connects TRBV3-1 (or the pseudogene TRBV3-2) to TRBJ2-5, with 8 bases identical to TRBD2. Losses at the gene ends were 4 bases for V and 5 bases for J; bases not matched to a gene: 9. CDR1 is LGHDT, CDR2 YNNKEL, per germline (reference sequence). This CDR3 has 15 residues. The CDR3 region is CASSRGAGDDETQYF. As DNA, the CDR3 is TGTGCCAGCAGCCGGGGAGCGGGAGATGATGAGACCCAGTACTTC.

This rearrangement joins TRBV4-1 to TRBJ1-6; D gene unclear. This CDR3 comprises 11 residues. From germline, CDR1 is MGHRA and CDR2 YSYEKL. Trimming took 5 bases from V and 11 from J, leaving 7 bases between them. CDR3 bases: TGCGCCAGCAGCTCCGGGGCACCCCTCCACTTT. Residues: CASSSGAPLHF.

A single count supports this clone. The chain has TRBV28 and TRBJ2-7; D gene uncertain. This CDR3 has 11 amino acids. Germline assignment: CDR1 MDHEN and CDR2 SYDVKM. The ends were cut back, 4 bases at V and 6 bases at J, with 7 bases in the middle. The CDR3 loop reads CASSYRSEQYF. Here the CDR3 DNA reads TGTGCCAGCAGTTACCGGTCCGAGCAGTACTTC.

This clone was picked up a small number of times. The chain carries TRBV11-2 and TRBJ1-1; D is possibly TRBD1 (5 bases). V shed 4 bases and J shed 4 bases, with 13 bases lying between them. Per the germline V gene, CDR1 is SGHAT and CDR2 is FQNNGV. The CDR3 is made up of 14 amino acids. CDR3 in amino acids: CASSSQGLGTEAFF. CDR3 DNA: TGTGCCAGCAGCTCTCAGGGTTTAGGCACTGAAGCTTTCTTT. Full variable domain (remainder filled in from reference TRBV11-2 and TRBJ1-1): EAGVAQSPRYKIIEKRQSVAFWCNPISGHATLYWYQQILGQGPKLLIQFQNNGVVDDSQLPKDRFSAERLKGVDSTLKIQPAKLEDSAVYLCASSSQGLGTEAFFGQGTRLTVV.

The gene calls are TRBV30 and TRBJ2-7; D is possibly TRBD1 (6 bases). The CDR3 has 12 residues. Trimming shortened V by 0 bases and J by 6 bases, and 9 bases separated the two germline ends. Per the germline V gene, CDR1 is GTSNPN and CDR2 is SVGIG (reference sequence). CDR3 sequence reads: CAWSVAGVEQYF. For the CDR3, the DNA is TGTGCCTGGAGTGTCGCAGGGGTCGAGCAGTACTTC.

This clone was counted a single time. This sequence joins TRBV2 and TRBJ1-4; 10 bases are a match to TRBD1. V lost 3 bases and J lost 11; bases outside the gene matches: 12. The CDR3 sequence is 16 residues long. Germline V CDR1 and CDR2: SNHLY, FYNNEI. For the CDR3, the DNA is TGTGCCAGCAGTGATCTCCTCACCGGGACAGGGGACAAACTGTTTTTT. Protein sequence: CASSDLLTGTGDKLFF.

The chain joins TRBV19 to TRBJ1-2, with 9 bases fitting TRBD1. The CDR3 is made up of 16 amino acids. Germline CDR1 is LNHDA and CDR2 is SQIVND (reference sequence). With V trimmed by 4 bases and J by 7 bases, 13 bases remained unmatched. The CDR3 coding sequence is TGTGCCAGTAGTACTCTCCCCGACAGGGGGGGTAGTGGCTACACCTTC. Protein: CASSTLPDRGGSGYTF.

This chain uses TRBV15 with TRBJ2-2; tentative D call: TRBD2 (7 bases). This CDR3 comprises 17 residues. Germline V gene sequence: CDR1 LNHNV, CDR2 YYDKDF (reference sequence). V lost 0 bases and J lost 4, with 15 bases in between. CDR3 DNA sequence: TGTGCCACCAGCAGAGATAGTGGGGGGGCGGTCACCGGGGAGCTGTTTTTT. It translates to CATSRDSGGAVTGELFF.

This chain uses TRBV18 with TRBJ1-3, with D tentatively TRBD1 (6 bases). Germline V gives CDR1 KGHSH, CDR2 LQKENI. With 3 bases removed from V and 0 bases from J, the gap between germline ends came to 12 bases. There are 16 residues in the CDR3. CDR3 DNA sequence: TGTGCCAGCTCACCCTCAGACAGGACCTCTGGAAACACCATATATTTT. Its translation: CASSPSDRTSGNTIYF.

This clone came up a few times. The gene calls are TRBV27 and TRBJ1-6; TRBD1 might be the D (5 bases). V was clipped by 3 bases and J by 0 bases, with 18 bases between them. Germline V lookup: CDR1 MNHEY, CDR2 SMNVEV (reference sequence). The CDR3 totals 19 residues. CDR3 amino acids: CASSFRRQSPSSYNSPLHF. For the CDR3, the DNA is TGTGCCAGCAGTTTCAGGCGACAGTCTCCAAGCTCCTATAATTCACCCCTCCACTTT.

CDR3 in DNA: TGTGCCAGCTCGATGTCGACACTCCGCTCTGAAGCTTTCTTT. The encoded protein is CASSMSTLRSEAFF. The genes are TRBV2 and TRBJ1-1, with D unclear. V lost 8 bases, J lost 6 bases, and 19 bases lay in between. The CDR3 covers 14 residues. The germline V gene has CDR1 SNHLY and CDR2 FYNNEI.

This clone was seen only a few times. V and J are TRBV11-2 and TRBJ2-1, with a weak D call TRBD2 (5 bases). The V end lost 1 base, the J end lost 5 bases, and 15 bases lay between the germline ends. The CDR3 consists of 16 residues. CDR1 and CDR2 from the germline V gene are SGHAT and FQNNGV. The CDR3 is CASSLVRMFGDNEQFF. In DNA form, the CDR3 reads TGTGCCAGCAGCTTAGTGCGTATGTTCGGGGACAATGAGCAGTTCTTC. Based on the CDR3 plus reference TRBV11-2 and TRBJ2-1, the full variable domain is EAGVAQSPRYKIIEKRQSVAFWCNPISGHATLYWYQQILGQGPKLLIQFQNNGVVDDSQLPKDRFSAERLKGVDSTLKIQPAKLEDSAVYLCASSLVRMFGDNEQFFGPGTRLTVL.

The chain has TRBV9 and TRBJ1-3; 8 nucleotides line up with TRBD1. The CDR3 sequence is 14 residues long. The germline gives CDR1 SGDLS, CDR2 YYNGEE. V was pared by 4 bases and J by 4 bases, with 4 bases of the junction left unmatched. The CDR3 DNA is TGTGCCAGCAGCTCGGGGACAGGAGGAAACACCATATATTTT. It specifies CASSSGTGGNTIYF.

This chain links TRBV3-1 (or the pseudogene TRBV3-2) with TRBJ2-3; 9 bases are a match to TRBD2. The CDR3 consists of 16 residues. Germline V gene lookup returns CDR1 LGHDT and CDR2 YNNKEL (reference sequence). The ends lost 2 bases at V and 0 bases at J; junction bases unmatched: 3. The CDR3 region has the DNA TGTGCCAGCAGCCAATTAAGCGGGAGGAGCACAGATACGCAGTATTTT. It encodes CASSQLSGRSTDTQYF.

This rearrangement joins TRBV6-6 to TRBJ2-3; 8 bases line up with TRBD2. J gave up 0 bases and V 5 bases, and 16 bases lay outside the gene matches. Looked up from germline, CDR1 is MNHNY and CDR2 is SVGAGI (reference sequence). This CDR3 region has 19 residues. CDR3 sequence: CASSLGTSGGYSSTDTQYF. The DNA of the CDR3 is TGTGCCAGCAGTCTAGGAACCAGCGGGGGCTACTCAAGCACAGATACGCAGTATTTT.

This clone was detected once. A junction boundary mismatches the germline segment, possibly from a read error. The chain links TRBV7-7 to TRBJ2-7, with TRBD1 matching over 8 bases. In germline, CDR1 is SSHAT, CDR2 FNYEAQ (reference sequence). The CDR3 covers 15 residues. CDR3: CASSLRQGISYEQYF. The CDR3 DNA follows: TGTGCTAGCAGCCTCAGACAGGGGATATCCTACGAGCAGTACTTC. Complete variable domain (other parts from reference TRBV7-7 and TRBJ2-7): GAGVSQSPRYKVTKRGQDVTLRCDPISSHATLYWYQQALGQGPEFLTYFNYEAQPDKSGLPSDRFSAERPEGSISTLTIQRTEQRDSAMYRCASSLRQGISYEQYFGPGTRLTVT.

The V call is TRBV6-5, the J call TRBJ1-4; 7 nucleotides agree with TRBD1. The V and J ends lost 6 bases and 0 bases, in that order; junction bases with no gene match: 4. Germline V gene lookup returns CDR1 MNHEY and CDR2 SVGAGI. This CDR3 has 15 residues. The CDR3 coding sequence is TGTGCCAGCAGGCCTACAGGGGCAACTAATGAAAAACTGTTTTTT. It is translated as CASRPTGATNEKLFF.

J is TRBJ1-2 and V is TRBV12-5; D is unclear. Trimming shortened V by 2 bases and J by 8 bases, and 18 bases separated the two germline ends. Germline CDR1 is LGHNT and CDR2 is FRNRAP. The CDR3 consists of 15 residues. This CDR3 reads CASGLFRLDAGGYTF. The DNA for the CDR3 is TGTGCTAGTGGTTTGTTCCGACTAGACGCTGGGGGCTACACCTTC.